This T cell receptor (beta chain) was documented in a study of blood T cell repertoires in COVID-19 (dated by TCRdb to about 2020). Broadly, across the study: Samples covering the acute and convalescent phases of COVID-19 were provided by collaborators in the United States, Italy and Spain. The prospective study material was composed of cDNA or gDNA derived from T cells, B-cell-depleted T cells, or PBMCs. Subjects who had been exposed to COVID-19, were actively infected with it, or had recovered from it provided the deeply sampled blood TCRbeta repertoires that made up the dataset. The repertoires were released in a freely available public database meant as a resource for research on the immune response to SARS-CoV-2. Samples were obtained from the ongoing ImmuneRACE study (first 160 participants) and from 1,254 subjects provided by 6 global collaborators. The sample metadata nearly always contained a de-identified subject ID, COVID-19 status, age in years and sex. Where available, HLA class I and class II types were obtained from metadata supplied by the sample provider rather than from assay-based typing. The study at large found these results: How much clinical and demographic metadata was included differed by source and by participant, and the metadata was provided uncurated.

The immunoSEQ Assay, a bias-controlled multiplex PCR, was used to amplify TCRbeta CDR3 regions from genomic DNA. In the authors' own workflow: The number of nucleated cells in each sample was estimated from the amplification of reference gene primers within the assay. To quantify the absolute abundance of each unique TCRbeta CDR3 rearrangement, sequence reads were collapsed and filtered. For each sample, productive Simpson clonality was calculated as the square root of Simpson's diversity index over productive rearrangements. Imported from immuneACCESS, the table was reduced by TCRdb to in-frame sequences with V and J called. These copies leave out some clones; in studies compared against another copy, an unresolved V gene accounts for under half, and the cause of the remainder is not known. That table is the source of V, J and clone size, and D and trimming were worked out from the DNA. This sample holds 450,000 or so clones; 70% to 90% were observed only once. Of the sample, 0.7% to 0.85% falls within the top ten clones.

At one collaborating source in Seattle, patients were enrolled during active infection and were followed longitudinally through the course of disease. Each collaborating institution followed its own protocols to collect whole blood in K2EDTA tubes. For TCRbeta analysis, collaborator samples were shipped as frozen whole blood, as isolated PBMCs, or as DNA extracted from either sample type. In this sample, this clone turned up a few times. It has no known antigen specificity. Base qualities are not at hand, and no much larger clone is one base apart. The specimen sequenced was peripheral blood. This receptor was obtained from a man between 18 and 35 years old with COVID-19, enrolled during active disease.

CDR3 protein: CASSLERGDTQYF. At the DNA level, the sequence is TGCGCCAGCAGCTTGGAAAGAGGTGATACGCAGTATTTT. The chain is encoded by TRBV5-1 joined to TRBJ2-3, with the D gene not confidently named. From the cysteine through the phenylalanine, the CDR3 covers 13 amino acids. Here the CDR3 DNA is all that survives: 39 bases in frame from base 1. V lost 0 bases and J lost 6 bases; the stretch between them is 8 bases long. CDR1 and CDR2, per the germline V gene, are SGHRS and YFSETQ.